This is a list of T cell receptor beta chains from one sample in a study of cytomegalovirus exposure and HLA in healthy donors. Some clones are missing from TCRdb's copy, which holds only in-frame ones; the method was immunoSEQ multiplex PCR. This sample has 130,000 or so clones, with more than 70% found just once. Sequenced input: PBMCs. The receptors originated from a woman in her fifties or sixties in good health and CMV-seronegative. CDR3s include the opening cysteine and the closing phenylalanine or tryptophan. Each record gives: D gene, J gene, clone size, V gene, CDR3 DNA, CDR3 protein. A D gene is named only where the DNA matches it firmly. The size field is filled for only some rows; it gives once, few, many or a size class.

>NA|TRBJ1-5|NA|TRBV6-1
TGTGCCAGCAGCGGACAGTATAGCAATCAGCCCCAGCATTTT
CASSGQYSNQPQHF
>NA|TRBJ2-1|NA|TRBV9
TGTGCCAGCAGCCCACGGGGTGCGGAGAATGAGCAGTTCTTC
CASSPRGAENEQFF
>TRBD2|TRBJ2-3|few|TRBV4-1
TGCGCCAGCAGCCAACGGGGGGGCAGCACAGATACGCAGTATTTT
CASSQRGGSTDTQYF
>NA|TRBJ2-2|NA|TRBV7-3
TGTGCCAGCAGCTCGGGACAAAACACCGGGGAGCTGTTTTTT
CASSSGQNTGELFF
>NA|TRBJ2-3|NA|TRBV5-1
TGCGCCAGCAGCCGAAACCCCAGGGCCACAGATACGCAGTATTTT
CASSRNPRATDTQYF
>NA|TRBJ1-4|few|TRBV14
TGTGCCAGCAGCCTCGTGAGGACAGAGAATGAAAAACTGTTTTTT
CASSLVRTENEKLFF
>TRBD2|TRBJ2-5|NA|TRBV5-4
TGTGCCAGCAGCCCGGCGGGGGGGCGAAGAGAGACCCAGTACTTC
CASSPAGGRRETQYF
>TRBD2|TRBJ2-7|NA|TRBV10-3
TGTGCCATCAGTGAGTCGTTTATTAGCGGGAGGGCCCTTTACGAGCAGTACTTC
CAISESFISGRALYEQYF
>NA|TRBJ1-6|few|TRBV27
TGTGCCAGCAGTTTAGTAGGGGATGTATCACCCCTCCACTTT
CASSLVGDVSPLHF
>TRBD1|TRBJ1-5|NA|TRBV19
TGTGCCAGTAGTCCGACCGGGACAGGCCTTTTTTCTCAGCCCCAGCATTTT
CASSPTGTGLFSQPQHF
>NA|TRBJ1-3|few|TRBV6-5
TGTGCCAGCAGGCGTACTCTCTTTGGAAACACCATATATTTT
CASRRTLFGNTIYF
>NA|TRBJ1-2|once|TRBV6-5
TGTGCCAGCAGTTTCTCCCGGGTTACACTGTATGGCTACACCTTC
CASSFSRVTLYGYTF
>TRBD2|TRBJ2-3|NA|TRBV4-2
TGTGCCAGCAGCCGGTCTATAGCGGGGGGGCGCACAGATACGCAGTATTTT
CASSRSIAGGRTDTQYF
>NA|TRBJ2-7|NA|TRBV5-1
TGCGCCAGCAGCTTTCAGGGAGGCTCCTACGAGCAGTACTTC
CASSFQGGSYEQYF
>TRBD2|TRBJ2-1|NA|TRBV10-2
TGCGCCAGCAGGGGACTAGCGGGAGAGAATGAGCAGTTCTTC
CASRGLAGENEQFF
>TRBD1|TRBJ1-2|once|TRBV10-1
TGCGCCACACAGGGGGCGCGGGGCTATGGCTACACCTTC
CATQGARGYGYTF
>TRBD2|TRBJ2-1|once|TRBV5-1
TGCGCCAGCAGCTCAGTCCCGGGACTAGCGGGCCCCGATGAGCAGTTCTTC
CASSSVPGLAGPDEQFF
>TRBD2|TRBJ2-5|NA|TRBV27
TGTGCCAGCAGTCATCCCGGACTAGCGGGGGAAGAGACCCAGTACTTC
CASSHPGLAGEETQYF